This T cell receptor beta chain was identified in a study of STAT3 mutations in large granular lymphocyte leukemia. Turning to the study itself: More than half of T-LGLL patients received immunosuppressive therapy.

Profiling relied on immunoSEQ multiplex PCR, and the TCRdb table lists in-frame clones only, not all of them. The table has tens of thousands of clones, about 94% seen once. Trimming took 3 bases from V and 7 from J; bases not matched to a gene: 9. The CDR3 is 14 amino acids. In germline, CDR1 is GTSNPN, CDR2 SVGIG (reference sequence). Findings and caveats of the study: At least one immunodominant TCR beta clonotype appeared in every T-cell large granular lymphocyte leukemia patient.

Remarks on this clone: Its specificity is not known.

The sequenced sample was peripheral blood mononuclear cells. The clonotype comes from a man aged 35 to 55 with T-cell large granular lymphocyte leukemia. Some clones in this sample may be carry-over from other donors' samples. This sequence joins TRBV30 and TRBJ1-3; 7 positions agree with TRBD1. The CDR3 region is CAWRSDRAGNTIYF. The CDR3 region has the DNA TGTGCCTGGAGATCCGACAGGGCGGGGAACACCATATATTTT.